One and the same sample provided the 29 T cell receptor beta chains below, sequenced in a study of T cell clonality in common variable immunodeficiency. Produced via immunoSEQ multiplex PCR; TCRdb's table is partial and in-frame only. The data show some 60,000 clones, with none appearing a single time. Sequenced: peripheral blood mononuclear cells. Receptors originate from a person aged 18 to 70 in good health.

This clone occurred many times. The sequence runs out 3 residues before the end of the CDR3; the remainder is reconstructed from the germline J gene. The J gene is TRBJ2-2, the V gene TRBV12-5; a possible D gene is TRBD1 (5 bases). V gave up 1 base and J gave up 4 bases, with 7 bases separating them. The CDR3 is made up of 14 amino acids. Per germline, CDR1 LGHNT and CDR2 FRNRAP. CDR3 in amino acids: CASGLGQPTGELFF. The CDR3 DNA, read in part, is TGTGCTAGTGGTTTGGGACAGCCCACCGGGGAG.

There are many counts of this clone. The CDR3 DNA, read in part, is TGCAGCGTTGTGGGCGGGAGCGCGTTCACAGATACG. Its protein product is CSVVGGSAFTDT. The entire CDR3 protein reads CSVVGGSAFTDTQYF. The V and J genes are TRBV29-1 and TRBJ2-3; the match to TRBD2 covers 7 bases. With the read ending 3 residues before the CDR3 end, the germline J gene is used to fill in that end. The ends lost 4 bases at V and 2 bases at J; junction bases unmatched: 9. Germline CDR1 SQVTM, CDR2 ANQGSEA. There are 15 residues in the CDR3.

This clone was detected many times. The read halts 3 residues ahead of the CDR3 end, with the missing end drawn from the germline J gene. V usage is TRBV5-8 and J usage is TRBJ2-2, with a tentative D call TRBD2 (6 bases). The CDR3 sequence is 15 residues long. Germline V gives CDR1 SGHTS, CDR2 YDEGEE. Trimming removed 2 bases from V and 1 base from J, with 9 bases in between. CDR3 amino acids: CASSLGTGNTGELFF. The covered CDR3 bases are TGTGCCAGCAGCTTAGGGACTGGGAACACCGGGGAG.

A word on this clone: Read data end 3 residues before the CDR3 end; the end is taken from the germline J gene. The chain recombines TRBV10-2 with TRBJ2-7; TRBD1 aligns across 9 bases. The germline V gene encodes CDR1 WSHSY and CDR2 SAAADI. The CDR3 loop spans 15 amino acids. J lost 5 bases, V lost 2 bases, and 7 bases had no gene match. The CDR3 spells CASSERGGQGDEQYF. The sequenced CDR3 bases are TGCGCCAGCAGTGAGAGGGGGGGACAGGGCGACGAG.

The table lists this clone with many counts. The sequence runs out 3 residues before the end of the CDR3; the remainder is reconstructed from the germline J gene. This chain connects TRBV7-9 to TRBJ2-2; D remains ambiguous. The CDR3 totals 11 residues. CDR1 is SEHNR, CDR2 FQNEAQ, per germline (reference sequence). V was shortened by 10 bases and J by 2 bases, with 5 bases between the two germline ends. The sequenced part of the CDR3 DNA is TGTGCCATCCTTAACACCGGGGAG. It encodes CAILNTGE. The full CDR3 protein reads CAILNTGELFF.

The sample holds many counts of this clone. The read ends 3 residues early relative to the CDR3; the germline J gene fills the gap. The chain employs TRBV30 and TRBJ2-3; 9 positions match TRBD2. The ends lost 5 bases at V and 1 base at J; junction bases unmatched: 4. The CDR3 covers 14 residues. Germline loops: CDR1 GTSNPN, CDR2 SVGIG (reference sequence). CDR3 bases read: TGTGCCTGGGGGCGGGGGGGTGGCACAGATACG. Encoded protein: CAWGRGGGTDT. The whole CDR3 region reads CAWGRGGGTDTQYF.

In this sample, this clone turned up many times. Incomplete CDR3 DNA: TGCAGCGTCGAGGTTGGGACAGGGGGCGGGATA. Translating gives CSVEVGTGGGI. The full-length CDR3 reads as CSVEVGTGGGIAFF. The genes are TRBV29-1 and TRBJ1-1, with 12 bases identical to TRBD1. Read data end 3 residues before the CDR3 end; the end is taken from the germline J gene. Germline CDR1 reads SQVTM; CDR2 reads ANQGSEA. This CDR3 spans 14 amino acids.

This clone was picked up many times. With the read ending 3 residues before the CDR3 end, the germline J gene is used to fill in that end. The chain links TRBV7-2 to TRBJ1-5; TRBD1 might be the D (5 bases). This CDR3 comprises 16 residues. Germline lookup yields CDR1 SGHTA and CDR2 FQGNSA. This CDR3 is CASRLAQETVNQPQHF. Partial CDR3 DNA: TGTGCAAGTCGCTTAGCGCAGGAGACAGTCAATCAGCCC.

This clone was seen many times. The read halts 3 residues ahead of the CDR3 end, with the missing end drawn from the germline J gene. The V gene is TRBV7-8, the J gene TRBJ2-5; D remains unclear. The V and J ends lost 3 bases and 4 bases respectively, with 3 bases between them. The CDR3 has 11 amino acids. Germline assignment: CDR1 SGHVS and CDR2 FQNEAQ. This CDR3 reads CASSFRETQYF. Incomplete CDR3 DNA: TGTGCCAGCAGCTTCAGAGAGACC.

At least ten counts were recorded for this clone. Partial CDR3 DNA: TGTGCCAGCAGTGTCGGCACAAGGGTTTTCTACAATGAG. This codes for CASSVGTRVFYNE. The complete CDR3 reads CASSVGTRVFYNEQFF. V and J are TRBV6-2 or TRBV6-3 and TRBJ2-1; no clear D. The CDR3 end lies 3 residues beyond the end of the read and is filled in from the germline J gene. Trimming took 5 bases from V and 3 from J, leaving 17 bases between them. The CDR3 extends over 16 amino acids. CDR1 is MNHEY, CDR2 SVGEGT, per germline.

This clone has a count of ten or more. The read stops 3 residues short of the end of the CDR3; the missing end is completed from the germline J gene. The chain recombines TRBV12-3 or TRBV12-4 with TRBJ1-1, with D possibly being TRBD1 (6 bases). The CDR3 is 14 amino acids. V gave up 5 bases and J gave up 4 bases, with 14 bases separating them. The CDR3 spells CASSPTGISTEAFF. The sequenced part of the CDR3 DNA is TGTGCCAGCAGTCCTACAGGGATTAGCACTGAA.

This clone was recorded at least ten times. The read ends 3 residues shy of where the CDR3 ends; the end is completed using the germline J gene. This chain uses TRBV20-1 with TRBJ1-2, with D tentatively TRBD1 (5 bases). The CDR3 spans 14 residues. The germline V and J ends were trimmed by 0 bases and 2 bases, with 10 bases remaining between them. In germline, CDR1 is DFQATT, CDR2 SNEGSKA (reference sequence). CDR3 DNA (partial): TGCAGTGCTAGAGAAGATGAGGGGAACTATGGC. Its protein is CSAREDEGNYG. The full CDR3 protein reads CSAREDEGNYGYTF.

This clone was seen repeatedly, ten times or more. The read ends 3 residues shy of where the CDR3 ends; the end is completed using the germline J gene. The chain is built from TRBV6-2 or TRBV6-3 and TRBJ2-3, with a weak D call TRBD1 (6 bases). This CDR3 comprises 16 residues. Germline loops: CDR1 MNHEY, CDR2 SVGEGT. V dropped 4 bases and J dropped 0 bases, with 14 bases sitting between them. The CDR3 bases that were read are TGTGCCAGCAGTTCTCCGGGGACACAGAGCACAGATACG. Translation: CASSSPGTQSTDT. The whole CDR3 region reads CASSSPGTQSTDTQYF.

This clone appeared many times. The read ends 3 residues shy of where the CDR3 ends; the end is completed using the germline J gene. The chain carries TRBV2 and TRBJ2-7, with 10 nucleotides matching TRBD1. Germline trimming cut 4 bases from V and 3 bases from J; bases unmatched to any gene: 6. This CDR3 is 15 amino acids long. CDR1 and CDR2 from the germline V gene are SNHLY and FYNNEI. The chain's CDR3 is CASSARTGGVYEQYF. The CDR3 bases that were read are TGTGCCAGCAGTGCCAGGACAGGGGGGGTCTACGAG. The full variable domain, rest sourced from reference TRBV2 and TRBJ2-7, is EPEVTQTPSHQVTQMGQEVILRCVPISNHLYFYWYRQILGQKVEFLVSFYNNEISEKSEIFDDQFSVERPDGSNFTLKIRSTKLEDSAMYFCASSARTGGVYEQYFGPGTRLTVT.

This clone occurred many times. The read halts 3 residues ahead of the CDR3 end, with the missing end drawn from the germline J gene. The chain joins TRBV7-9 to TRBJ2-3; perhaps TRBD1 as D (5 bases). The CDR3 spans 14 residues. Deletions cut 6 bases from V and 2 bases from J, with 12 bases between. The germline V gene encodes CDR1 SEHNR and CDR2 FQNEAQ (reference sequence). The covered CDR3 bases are TGTGCCAGCAGTTCGAAGGGGATCACAGATACG. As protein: CASSSKGITDT. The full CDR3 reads CASSSKGITDTQYF.

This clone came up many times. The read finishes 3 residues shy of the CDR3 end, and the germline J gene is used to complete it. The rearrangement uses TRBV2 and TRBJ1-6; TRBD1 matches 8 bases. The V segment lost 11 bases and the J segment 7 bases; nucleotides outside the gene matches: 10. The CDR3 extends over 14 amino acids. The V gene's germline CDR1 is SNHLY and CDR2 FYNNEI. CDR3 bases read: TGTGCCGGGACTGGACAGGGACGGAATTCACCC. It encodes CAGTGQGRNSP. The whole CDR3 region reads CAGTGQGRNSPLHF.

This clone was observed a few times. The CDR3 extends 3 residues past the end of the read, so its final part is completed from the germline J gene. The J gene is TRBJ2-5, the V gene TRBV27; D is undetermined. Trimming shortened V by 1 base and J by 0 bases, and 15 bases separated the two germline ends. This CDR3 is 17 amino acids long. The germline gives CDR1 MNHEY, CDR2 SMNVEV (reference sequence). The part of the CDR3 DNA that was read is TGTGCCAGCAGTTTATACAGTCCATTGAGGTACCAAGAGACC. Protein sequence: CASSLYSPLRYQET. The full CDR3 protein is CASSLYSPLRYQETQYF.

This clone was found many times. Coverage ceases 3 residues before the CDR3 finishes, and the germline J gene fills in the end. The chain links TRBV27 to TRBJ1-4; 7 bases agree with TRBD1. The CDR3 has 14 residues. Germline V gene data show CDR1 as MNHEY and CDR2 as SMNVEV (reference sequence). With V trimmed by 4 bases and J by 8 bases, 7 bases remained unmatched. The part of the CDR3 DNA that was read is TGTGCCAGCAGTTCCCGACAGGGCGGCGAAAAA. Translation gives CASSSRQGGEK. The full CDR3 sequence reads CASSSRQGGEKLFF.

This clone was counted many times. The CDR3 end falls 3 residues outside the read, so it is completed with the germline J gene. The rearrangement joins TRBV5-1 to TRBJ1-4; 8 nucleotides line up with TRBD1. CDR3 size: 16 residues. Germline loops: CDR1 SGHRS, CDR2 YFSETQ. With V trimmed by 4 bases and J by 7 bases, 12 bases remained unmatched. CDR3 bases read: TGCGCCAGCAGCGCAGGACAGGGCCCAGGGGGTGAAAAA. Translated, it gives CASSAGQGPGGEK. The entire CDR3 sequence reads CASSAGQGPGGEKLFF. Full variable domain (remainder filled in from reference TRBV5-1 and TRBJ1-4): KAGVTQTPRYLIKTRGQQVTLSCSPISGHRSVSWYQQTPGQGLQFLFEYFSETQRNKGNFPGRFSGRQFSNSRSEMNVSTLELGDSALYLCASSAGQGPGGEKLFFGSGTQLSVL.

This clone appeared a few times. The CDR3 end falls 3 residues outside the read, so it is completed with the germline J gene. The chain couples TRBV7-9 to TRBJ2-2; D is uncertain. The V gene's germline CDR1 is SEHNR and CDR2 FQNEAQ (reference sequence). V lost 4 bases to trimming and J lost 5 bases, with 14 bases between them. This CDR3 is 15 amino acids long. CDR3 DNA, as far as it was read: TGTGCCAGCAGCTCCCTCGGGTCGAGAACCGGGGAG. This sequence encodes CASSSLGSRTGE. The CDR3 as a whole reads CASSSLGSRTGELFF.

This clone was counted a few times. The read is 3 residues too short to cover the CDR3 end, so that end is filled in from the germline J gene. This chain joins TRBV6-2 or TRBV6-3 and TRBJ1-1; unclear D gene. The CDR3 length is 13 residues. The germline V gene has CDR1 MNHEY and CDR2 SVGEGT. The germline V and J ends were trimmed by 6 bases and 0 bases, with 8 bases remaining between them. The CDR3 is CASSYSLNTEAFF. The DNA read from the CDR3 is TGTGCCAGCAGCTATTCCCTGAACACTGAA.

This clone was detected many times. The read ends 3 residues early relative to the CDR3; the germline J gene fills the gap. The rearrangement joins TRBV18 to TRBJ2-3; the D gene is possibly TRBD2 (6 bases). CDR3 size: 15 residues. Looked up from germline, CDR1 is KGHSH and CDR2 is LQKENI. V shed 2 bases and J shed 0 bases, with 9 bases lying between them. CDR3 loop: CASSPGSGSTDTQYF. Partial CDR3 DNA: TGTGCCAGCTCACCAGGGAGCGGGAGCACAGATACG. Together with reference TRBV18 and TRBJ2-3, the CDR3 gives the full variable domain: NAGVMQNPRHLVRRRGQEARLRCSPMKGHSHVYWYRQLPEEGLKFMVYLQKENIIDESGMPKERFSAEFPKEGPSILRIQQVVRGDSAAYFCASSPGSGSTDTQYFGPGTRLTVL.

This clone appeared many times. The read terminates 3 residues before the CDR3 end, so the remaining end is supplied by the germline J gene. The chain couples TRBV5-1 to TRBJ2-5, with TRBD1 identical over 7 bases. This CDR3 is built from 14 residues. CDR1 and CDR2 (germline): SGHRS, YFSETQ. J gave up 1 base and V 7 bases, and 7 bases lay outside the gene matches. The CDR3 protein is CASRSGQPQETQYF. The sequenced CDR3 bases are TGCGCCAGCCGCTCGGGACAGCCCCAAGAGACC.

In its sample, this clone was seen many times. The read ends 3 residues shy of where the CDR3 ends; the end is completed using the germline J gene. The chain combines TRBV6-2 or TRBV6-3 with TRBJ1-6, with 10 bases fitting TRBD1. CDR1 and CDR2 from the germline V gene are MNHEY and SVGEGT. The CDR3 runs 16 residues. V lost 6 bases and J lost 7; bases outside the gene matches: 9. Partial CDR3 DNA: TGTGCCAGCAGAACCGGGACAGGGGACCAAAATTCACCC. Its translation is CASRTGTGDQNSP. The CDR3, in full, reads CASRTGTGDQNSPLHF.

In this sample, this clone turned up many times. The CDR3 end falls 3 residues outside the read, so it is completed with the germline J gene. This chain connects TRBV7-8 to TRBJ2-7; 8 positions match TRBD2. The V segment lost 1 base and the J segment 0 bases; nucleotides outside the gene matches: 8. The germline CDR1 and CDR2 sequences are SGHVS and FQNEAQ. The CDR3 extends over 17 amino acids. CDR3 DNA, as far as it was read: TGTGCCAGCAGCTTAGAGGTCGGGGGGGGTGTCTCCTACGAG. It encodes CASSLEVGGGVSYE. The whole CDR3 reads CASSLEVGGGVSYEQYF.

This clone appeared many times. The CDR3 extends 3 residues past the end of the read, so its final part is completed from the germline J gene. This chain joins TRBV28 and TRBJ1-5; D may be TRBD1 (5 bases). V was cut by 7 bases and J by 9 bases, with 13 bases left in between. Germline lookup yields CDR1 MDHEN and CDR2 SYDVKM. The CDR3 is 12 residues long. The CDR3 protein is CASTSWGGPQHF. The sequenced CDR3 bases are TGTGCCAGCACCTCTTGGGGGGGGCCC.

Partial CDR3 DNA: TGTGCCAGTAGTCTGCGTTTTGGAAACACC. Its translation is CASSLRFGNT. The entire CDR3 is CASSLRFGNTIYF. The chain joins TRBV19 to TRBJ1-3, with unresolved D. The CDR3 end lies 3 residues beyond the end of the read and is filled in from the germline J gene. Trimming pared 5 bases from V and 3 bases from J, leaving 8 bases between. The CDR3 loop spans 13 amino acids. Per the germline V gene, CDR1 is LNHDA and CDR2 is SQIVND (reference sequence).

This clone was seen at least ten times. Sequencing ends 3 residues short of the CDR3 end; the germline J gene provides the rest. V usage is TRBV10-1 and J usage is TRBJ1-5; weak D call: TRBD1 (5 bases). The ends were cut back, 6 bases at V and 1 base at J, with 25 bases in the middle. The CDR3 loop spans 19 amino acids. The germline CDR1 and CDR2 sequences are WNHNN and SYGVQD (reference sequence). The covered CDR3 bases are TGCGCCAGCAGAGACGCTACACGCCGGGGGGAGAGGAGCAATCAGCCC. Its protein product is CASRDATRRGERSNQP. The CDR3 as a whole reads CASRDATRRGERSNQPQHF.

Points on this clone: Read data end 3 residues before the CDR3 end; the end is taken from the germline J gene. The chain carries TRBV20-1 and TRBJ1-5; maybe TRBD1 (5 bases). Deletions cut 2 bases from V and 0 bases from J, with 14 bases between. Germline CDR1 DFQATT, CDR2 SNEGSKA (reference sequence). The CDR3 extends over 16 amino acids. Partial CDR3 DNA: TGCAGTGCTAGACGGGTTACAGGCTATAGCAATCAGCCC. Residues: CSARRVTGYSNQP. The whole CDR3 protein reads CSARRVTGYSNQPQHF.